Reported below is one T cell receptor (beta chain). The method was immunoSEQ multiplex PCR; TCRdb's version includes in-frame clones alone and lacks a portion of them. There are approximately 170,000 clones in the sample; just over 85% occur only once, and 7.5% to 10% lies in the top ten. This CDR3 has 17 amino acids. V lost 3 bases to trimming and J lost 5 bases, with 20 bases between them. Germline CDR1 and CDR2: MGHRA and YSYEKL. The data belong to a study of blood T cell repertoires in COVID-19. Study background: Acute and convalescent COVID-19 specimens originated in the United States, Italy and Spain. The cDNA or gDNA used as material had been derived from T cells, B-cell-depleted T cells, or PBMCs.

Sequences were obtained from peripheral blood. The origin of this receptor is a man in his forties or fifties with active or convalescent COVID-19. J is TRBJ2-1 and V is TRBV4-1; D possibly corresponds to TRBD2 (6 bases). In DNA, the CDR3 is TGCGCCAGCAGCCATCCCACGAAGGTACTAGCAGACAATGAGCAGTTCTTC. Its translation is CASSHPTKVLADNEQFF.